These T cell receptor beta chains were read from a single sample in a study of T cell responses to AZD1222 COVID-19 vaccine. Some clones are missing from TCRdb's copy, which holds only in-frame ones; the method was immunoSEQ multiplex PCR. The data hold 100,000 to 150,000 clones, with 80% to 95% observed a single time. Sequenced material: peripheral blood, taken on day 0 of MenACWY control vaccination. These TCRs come from an adult in good health. The CDR3 runs from the conserved cysteine through the conserved F or W. Fields, in order: J gene, V gene, D gene, CDR3 protein, CDR3 DNA. A D gene is named only where the DNA matches it firmly.

TRBJ1-1,TRBV7-9,.,CASSYGGSDTEAFF,TGTGCCAGCAGTTATGGCGGTTCTGACACTGAAGCTTTCTTT
TRBJ1-6,TRBV9,TRBD1,CASSVGGGVGSPLHF,TGTGCCAGCAGCGTTGGAGGGGGCGTAGGTTCACCCCTCCACTTT
TRBJ2-3,TRBV4-2,TRBD2,CASSQRSNSGGGNTDTQYF,TGTGCCAGCAGCCAACGGTCGAATAGCGGGGGGGGTAACACAGATACGCAGTATTTT
TRBJ1-6,TRBV14,.,CASSRALNSPLHF,TGTGCCAGCAGCCGAGCTTTAAATTCACCCCTCCACTTT
TRBJ2-3,TRBV27,.,CASSHRAGSDAQYF,TGTGCCAGCAGCCACCGGGCAGGGAGTGATGCGCAGTATTTT
TRBJ2-7,TRBV9,TRBD1,CASSYRDRGDYEQYF,TGTGCCAGCAGCTACCGGGACAGGGGCGACTACGAGCAGTACTTC
TRBJ2-4,TRBV11-2,.,CASSLLRGGTKNIQYF,TGTGCCAGCAGCTTACTCAGGGGAGGGACCAAAAACATTCAGTACTTC
TRBJ1-1,TRBV5-6,TRBD1,CASSYPGTGNTEAFF,TGTGCCAGCAGCTATCCGGGGACAGGGAACACTGAAGCTTTCTTT
TRBJ2-1,TRBV6-1,.,CASSEAPVRGVNEQFF,TGTGCCAGCAGTGAAGCCCCTGTAAGGGGTGTGAATGAGCAGTTCTTC
TRBJ2-3,TRBV9,TRBD2,CASSTPRTSGTLISTDTQYF,TGTGCCAGCAGCACCCCCCGGACTAGCGGAACACTCATTAGCACAGATACGCAGTATTTT
TRBJ2-7,TRBV28,TRBD1,CASSFPISGTGTYEQYF,TGTGCCAGCAGTTTTCCCATTTCCGGGACAGGGACCTACGAGCAGTACTTC
TRBJ1-4,TRBV11-2,.,CASSLGGEKLFF,TGTGCCAGCAGCTTAGGGGGTGAAAAACTGTTTTTT